Following are 7 T cell receptor beta chains from one sample sequenced in a study of identical twins (dated by TCRdb to 2016 to 2017). Preparation of the library involved 5' RACE. These reads were obtained on an Illumina HiSeq 2000. TCRdb ran its own pipeline on the public reads, namely fastp trimming at Q25 and MiXCR clone calling, and kept in-frame beta chains. Rows merge per CDR3 protein into single entries with the most common DNA and genes. This sample is represented by under 250,000 distinct CDR3 sequences; about 13% of them were singletons. The ten largest clones capture about 4.1% of the sample. This sample was shared with a second study, whose subject was yellow fever vaccine responses in identical twins.

Sample: memory (CD45RO+) T cells sorted from blood. This specimen's cell subset or site label, interpreted: CD45RO+ enriched T cells. These TCRs come from a woman younger than 30 in good health.

The J gene is TRBJ2-5, the V gene TRBV29-1; D may be TRBD2 (6 bases). Germline loops: CDR1 SQVTM, CDR2 ANQGSEA. The V end lost 6 bases, the J end lost 3 bases, and 11 bases lay between the germline ends. The CDR3 runs 12 residues. The CDR3 DNA is TGCAGCGTGCGGGGACCCAAAGAGACCCAGTACTTC. This sequence encodes CSVRGPKETQYF.

This chain uses TRBV7-2 with TRBJ2-5; TRBD2 is a possible D gene (6 bases). V dropped 2 bases and J dropped 5 bases, with 15 bases sitting between them. The germline V gene encodes CDR1 SGHTA and CDR2 FQGNSA. The CDR3 has 15 residues. The CDR3 DNA is TGTGCCAGCAGCTTATTCGGTGGAGGGCCGGAGACCCAGTACTTC. Encoded protein: CASSLFGGGPETQYF. Full variable domain (remainder filled in from reference TRBV7-2 and TRBJ2-5): GAGVSQSPSNKVTEKGKDVELRCDPISGHTALYWYRQSLGQGLEFLIYFQGNSAPDKSGLPSDRFSAERTGGSVSTLTIQRTQQEDSAVYLCASSLFGGGPETQYFGPGTRLLVL.

This clonotype occurred many times. The V and J genes are TRBV3-1 and TRBJ2-3; D call uncertain. V lost 0 bases, J lost 2 bases, and 12 bases lay in between. Germline-derived CDR1 and CDR2 are LGHDT and YNNKEL (reference sequence). This CDR3 contains 16 residues. CDR3 coding DNA: TGTGCCAGCAGCCAAGAAGGAGCCTCGCCCACAGATACGCAGTATTTT. Its translation: CASSQEGASPTDTQYF.

The rearrangement uses TRBV20-1 and TRBJ1-1; D uncertain. Trimming left V 1 base short and J 5 bases short, with 14 bases between. This CDR3 contains 14 residues. From germline, CDR1 is DFQATT and CDR2 SNEGSKA (reference sequence). The CDR3 nucleotides are TGCAGTGCTAGAGGGGAGGGTTTGAGTACTGAAGCTTTCTTT. This encodes CSARGEGLSTEAFF.

This clonotype was counted between two and nine times. This CDR3 reads CASSLEGHTTDTQYF. DNA for the CDR3: TGTGCCAGCAGCTTAGAGGGCCACACCACAGATACGCAGTATTTT. V usage is TRBV7-2 and J usage is TRBJ2-3; D is uncertain. The CDR3 extends over 15 amino acids. CDR1 is SGHTA, CDR2 FQGNSA, per germline. The ends were cut back, 1 base at V and 2 bases at J, with 10 bases in the middle.

DNA for the CDR3: TGTGCCAGCAGGGACCAGACCTACGAGCAGTACTTC. This sequence encodes CASRDQTYEQYF. This chain joins TRBV25-1 and TRBJ2-7; no definite D call. V dropped 6 bases and J dropped 2 bases, with 8 bases sitting between them. The CDR3 spans 12 residues. The germline V gene encodes CDR1 MGHDK and CDR2 SYGVNS.

This clonotype was detected a few times. The V call is TRBV25-1, the J call TRBJ1-1; D gene uncertain. The germline V and J ends were trimmed by 3 bases and 4 bases, with 9 bases remaining between them. The V gene's germline CDR1 is MGHDK and CDR2 SYGVNS. The CDR3 has 13 amino acids. In nucleotides, the CDR3 is TGTGCCAGCAGTGAGACGGTGGGCACTGAAGCTTTCTTT. Translated: CASSETVGTEAFF.